This T cell receptor (beta chain) was found in a study of T cell responses to AZD1222 COVID-19 vaccine. Only one count was recorded for this clone. This CDR3 spans 16 amino acids. V dropped 1 base and J dropped 4; count of bases not matched to a gene: 7. The germline CDR1 and CDR2 sequences are SGHTA and FQGNSA. Samples with a second dose at about 4 or about 12 weeks were pooled together. Measured with immunoSEQ multiplex PCR; TCRdb has only the in-frame clones, and not every one. Here the sample spans some 100,000 clones, around 87% being singletons. V gene TRBV7-2 combines with J gene TRBJ1-2, with 9 bases identical to TRBD1. The material sequenced was peripheral blood, taken 28 days after the second AZD1222 dose. This TCR was sampled from an adult who received the AZD1222 COVID-19 vaccine. The CDR3 here is CASSLVQGADSYGYTF. Written as DNA, the CDR3 is TGTGCCAGCAGCTTAGTACAGGGGGCGGATAGCTATGGCTACACCTTC.